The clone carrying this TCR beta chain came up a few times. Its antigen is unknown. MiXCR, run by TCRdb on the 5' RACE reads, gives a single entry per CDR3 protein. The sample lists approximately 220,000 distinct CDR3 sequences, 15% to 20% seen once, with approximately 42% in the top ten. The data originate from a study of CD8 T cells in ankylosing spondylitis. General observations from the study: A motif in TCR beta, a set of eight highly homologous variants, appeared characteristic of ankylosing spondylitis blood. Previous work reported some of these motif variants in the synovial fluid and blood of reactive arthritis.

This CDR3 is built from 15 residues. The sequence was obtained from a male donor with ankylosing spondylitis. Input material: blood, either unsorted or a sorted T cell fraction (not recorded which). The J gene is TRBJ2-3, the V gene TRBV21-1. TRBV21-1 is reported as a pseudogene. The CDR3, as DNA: TGTGCCAGCAGCAAAGCGACAGTTAGCACAGATACGCAGTATTTT. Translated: CASSKATVSTDTQYF.